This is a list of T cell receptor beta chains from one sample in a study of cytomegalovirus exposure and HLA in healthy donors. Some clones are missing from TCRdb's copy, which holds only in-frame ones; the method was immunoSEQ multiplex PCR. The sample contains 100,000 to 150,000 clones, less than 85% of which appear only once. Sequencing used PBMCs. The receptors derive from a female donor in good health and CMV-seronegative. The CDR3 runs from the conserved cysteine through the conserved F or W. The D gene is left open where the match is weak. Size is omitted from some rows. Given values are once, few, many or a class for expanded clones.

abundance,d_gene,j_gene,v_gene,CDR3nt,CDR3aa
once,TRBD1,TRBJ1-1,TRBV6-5,TGTGCCAGCAGTGTGGACAGGGGGATGACTGAAGCTTTCTTT,CASSVDRGMTEAFF
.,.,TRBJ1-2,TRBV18,TGTGCCAGCTCACCCTTGGTAACAGGGTATGGCTACACCTTC,CASSPLVTGYGYTF
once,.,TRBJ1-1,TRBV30,TGTGCCTGGAGTCCTATAACCCTTGAAGCTTTCTTT,CAWSPITLEAFF
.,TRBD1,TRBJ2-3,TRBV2,TGTGCCAGCAGCGCGGGACAGGGTAGGGCAGATACGCAGTATTTT,CASSAGQGRADTQYF
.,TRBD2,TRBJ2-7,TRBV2,TGTGCCGCCGGGGGGACTTCCTACGAGCAGTACTTC,CAAGGTSYEQYF
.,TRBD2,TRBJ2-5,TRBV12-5,TGTGCTAGTGGTTTGGTACAAGCGGGGGGATTGGGAGAGACCCAGTACTTC,CASGLVQAGGLGETQYF
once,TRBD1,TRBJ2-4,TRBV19,TGTGCCAGTAGTAAGGGGGCCTGGGGACAGGGGATAAAAGCCAAAAACATTCAGTACTTC,CASSKGAWGQGIKAKNIQYF
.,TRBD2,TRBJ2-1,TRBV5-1,TGCGCCAGCAGCCCGGTACGGGGCGGGGGGCCTAGGTACGGATTCTTC,CASSPVRGGGPRYGFF
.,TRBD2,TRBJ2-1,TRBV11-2,TGTGCCAGCAGCTTAGGACTAGCGACAAACAATGAGCAGTTCTTC,CASSLGLATNNEQFF
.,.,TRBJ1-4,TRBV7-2,TGTGCCAGCAGCTCAGGGGTATATGAAAAACTGTTTTTT,CASSSGVYEKLFF
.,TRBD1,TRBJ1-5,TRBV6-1,TGTGCCACCCGCGACAGGGGACATCAGCCCCAGCATTTT,CATRDRGHQPQHF
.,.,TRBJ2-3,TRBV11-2,TGTGCCAGCAGCTTAGAGGGGTGGGGGGGCACAGATACGCAGTATTTT,CASSLEGWGGTDTQYF
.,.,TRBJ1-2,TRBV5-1,TGCGCCAGCAGCTTCGACGGGGGTCGGTACTATGGCTACACCTTC,CASSFDGGRYYGYTF
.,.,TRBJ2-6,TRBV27,TGTGCCAGCAGCCCGGCGGGGGGGGCCAACGTCCTGACTTTC,CASSPAGGANVLTF
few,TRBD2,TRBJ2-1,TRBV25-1,TGTGCCACTGAGGGGACTACAGGTGCTCGGGACAATGAGCAGTTCTTC,CATEGTTGARDNEQFF
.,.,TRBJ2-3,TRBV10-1,TGCGCCAGCAGTGTTCACCCGGCCGGGTCAGATACGCAGTATTTT,CASSVHPAGSDTQYF
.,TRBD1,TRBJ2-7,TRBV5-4,TGTGCCAGCAGCTTGCAGACAGGGTTTCAAGAGCAGTACTTC,CASSLQTGFQEQYF
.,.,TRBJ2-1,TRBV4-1,TGCGCCAGCAGCCCCGGACAGTACAATGAGCAGTTCTTC,CASSPGQYNEQFF
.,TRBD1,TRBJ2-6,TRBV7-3,TGTGCCAGCAGCTTAAGGGGGACAGGGGTTTCTGGGGCCAACGTCCTGACTTTC,CASSLRGTGVSGANVLTF
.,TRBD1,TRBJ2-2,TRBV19,TGTGCCAGTACCGGGACAGGGGGCAACACCGGGGAGCTGTTTTTT,CASTGTGGNTGELFF
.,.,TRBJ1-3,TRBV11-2,TGTGCCAGCAGCTTTACCCCCGCCTTTGGCAGGGAATACACCATATATTTT,CASSFTPAFGREYTIYF
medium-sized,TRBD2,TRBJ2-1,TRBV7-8,TGTGCCAGCAGCTTAGACAGCACGCGGGAGGATGAGCAGTTCTTC,CASSLDSTREDEQFF
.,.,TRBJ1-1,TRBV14,TGTGCCAGCAGCCTACTACCAGACACTGAAGCTTTCTTT,CASSLLPDTEAFF
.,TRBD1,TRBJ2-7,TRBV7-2,TGTGCCAGCAGCTCTCGGGACAGAAAACTGTACGAGCAGTACTTC,CASSSRDRKLYEQYF
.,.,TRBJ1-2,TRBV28,TGTGCCAGCAGTTTCCCAGGGGTCTATGGCTACACCTTC,CASSFPGVYGYTF
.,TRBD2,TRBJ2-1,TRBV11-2,TGTGCCAGCAGCTTAGACCACCGGGGACTAGTTCTGTTCTTC,CASSLDHRGLVLFF
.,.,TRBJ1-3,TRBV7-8,TGTGCCAGCAGCTTAGGAGTCGGAAACACCATATATTTT,CASSLGVGNTIYF
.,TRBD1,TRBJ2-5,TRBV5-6,TGTGCCAGCAGCTCGACAGGGTGGGAGACCCAGTACTTC,CASSSTGWETQYF
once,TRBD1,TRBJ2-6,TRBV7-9,TGTGCCGGCGACAGGGTCTCTGGGGCCAACGTCCTGACTTTC,CAGDRVSGANVLTF
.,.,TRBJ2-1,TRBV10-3,TGTGCCATCAGTGGGAGGGGAGCTCCTACGGATGAGCAGTTCTTC,CAISGRGAPTDEQFF
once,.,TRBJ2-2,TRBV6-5,TGTGCCAGCAGTTACCAGACAGGTCCCGGGGAGCTGTTTTTT,CASSYQTGPGELFF
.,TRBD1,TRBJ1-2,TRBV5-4,TGTGCCAGCAGCTTGGGGGGCGGGGACAGGGATGGCTACACCTTC,CASSLGGGDRDGYTF
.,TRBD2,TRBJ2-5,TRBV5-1,TGCGCCAGCAGCTTCAGTACTAGCGGGATTGAGACCCAGTACTTC,CASSFSTSGIETQYF
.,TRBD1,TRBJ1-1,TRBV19,TGTGCCAGTAGTGCAGGGGGGACTGAAGCTTTCTTT,CASSAGGTEAFF
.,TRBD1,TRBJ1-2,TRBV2,TGTGCCAGCAGTGAAGGGACAGGGGGCGATGGCTACACCTTC,CASSEGTGGDGYTF
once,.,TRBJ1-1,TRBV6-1,TGTGCCAGCAGTGAAGTAGTGAACACTGAAGCTTTCTTT,CASSEVVNTEAFF
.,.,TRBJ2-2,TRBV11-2,TGTGCCAGCAGCTCAGCAAGGGGTTCGTGGGAGCTGTTTTTT,CASSSARGSWELFF
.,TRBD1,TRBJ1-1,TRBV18,TGTGCCAGCTCACGTACCCGGACAGGGGCGAGGAACACTGAAGCTTTCTTT,CASSRTRTGARNTEAFF
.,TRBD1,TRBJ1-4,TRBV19,TGTGCCAGTAGTCCCCACAGGGGTGAAAAACTGTTTTTT,CASSPHRGEKLFF
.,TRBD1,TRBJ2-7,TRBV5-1,TGCGCCAGCAGCTTGGGGCAGGGGGCCCCGAGAGAGCAGTACTTC,CASSLGQGAPREQYF
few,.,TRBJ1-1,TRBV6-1,TGTGCCAGCAGTTCACAGGGAAACACTGAAGCTTTCTTT,CASSSQGNTEAFF
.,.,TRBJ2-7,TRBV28,TGTGCTTCGGGTCCCTCCTACGAGCAGTACTTC,CASGPSYEQYF
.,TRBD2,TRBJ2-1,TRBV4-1,TGCGCCAGCAGCCGAACCGTCTCACTAGCGGGGGAACACAATGAGCAGTTCTTC,CASSRTVSLAGEHNEQFF
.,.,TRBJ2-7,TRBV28,TGTGCCAGCAGCCCATTGGACAGCTACGAGCAGTACTTC,CASSPLDSYEQYF
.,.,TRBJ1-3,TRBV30,TGTGCCTGGAGTTTGCGGTTTGGAAACACCATATATTTT,CAWSLRFGNTIYF
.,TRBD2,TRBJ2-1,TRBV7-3,TGTGCCAGCAGGCCGACTAGCGATTACAATGAGCAGTTCTTC,CASRPTSDYNEQFF
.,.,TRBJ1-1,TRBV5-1,TGCGCCAGCAGCTTGGCTCCGGACACCTATTTTGAAGCTTTCTTT,CASSLAPDTYFEAFF
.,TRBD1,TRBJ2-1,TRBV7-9,TGTGCCAGCAGCTTAGTACCCCTCCGGGACAGGGGCAACAATGAGCAGTTCTTC,CASSLVPLRDRGNNEQFF